Reported below is one T cell receptor beta chain. CDR1 and CDR2 from the germline V gene are SGHRS and YFSETQ. The CDR3 sequence is 15 residues long. Trimming took 0 bases from V and 4 from J, leaving 10 bases between them. Enrolled during active infection, Seattle patients were then followed longitudinally. The record originates from a study of blood T cell repertoires in COVID-19. Clones were sequenced by immunoSEQ multiplex PCR, and TCRdb holds only the in-frame ones, with some missing. The sample records 50,000 to 65,000 clones, roughly 87% being singletons. Sequencing was performed on peripheral blood. This receptor was taken from an elderly woman with COVID-19, enrolled during active disease. The rearrangement links TRBV5-1 to TRBJ2-2; D might be TRBD2 (5 bases). This chain's CDR3 is CASSLEAGGTGELFF. In DNA, the CDR3 is TGCGCCAGCAGCTTGGAGGCAGGAGGCACCGGGGAGCTGTTTTTT.